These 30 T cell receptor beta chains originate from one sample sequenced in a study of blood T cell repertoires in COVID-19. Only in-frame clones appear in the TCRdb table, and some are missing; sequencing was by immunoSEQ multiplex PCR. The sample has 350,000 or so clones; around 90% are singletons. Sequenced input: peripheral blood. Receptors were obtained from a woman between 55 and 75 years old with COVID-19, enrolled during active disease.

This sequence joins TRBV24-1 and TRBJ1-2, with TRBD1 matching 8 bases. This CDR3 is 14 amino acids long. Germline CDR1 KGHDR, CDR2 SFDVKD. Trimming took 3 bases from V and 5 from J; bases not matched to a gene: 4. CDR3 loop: CATSDLTGVYGYTF. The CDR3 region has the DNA TGTGCCACCAGTGATCTGACAGGGGTGTATGGCTACACCTTC.

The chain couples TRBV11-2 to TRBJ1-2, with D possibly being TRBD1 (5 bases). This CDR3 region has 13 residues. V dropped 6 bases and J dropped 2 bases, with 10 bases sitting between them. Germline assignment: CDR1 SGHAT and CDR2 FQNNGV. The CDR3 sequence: CASRQGRNYGYTF. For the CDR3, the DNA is TGTGCCAGCAGGCAGGGCAGAAACTATGGCTACACCTTC.

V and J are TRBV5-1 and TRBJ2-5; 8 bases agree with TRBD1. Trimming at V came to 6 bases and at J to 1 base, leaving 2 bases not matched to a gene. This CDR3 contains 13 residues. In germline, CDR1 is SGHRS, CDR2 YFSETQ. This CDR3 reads CASKTGAQETQYF. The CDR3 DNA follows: TGCGCCAGCAAGACAGGGGCCCAAGAGACCCAGTACTTC. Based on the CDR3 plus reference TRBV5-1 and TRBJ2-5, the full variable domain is KAGVTQTPRYLIKTRGQQVTLSCSPISGHRSVSWYQQTPGQGLQFLFEYFSETQRNKGNFPGRFSGRQFSNSRSEMNVSTLELGDSALYLCASKTGAQETQYFGPGTRLLVL.

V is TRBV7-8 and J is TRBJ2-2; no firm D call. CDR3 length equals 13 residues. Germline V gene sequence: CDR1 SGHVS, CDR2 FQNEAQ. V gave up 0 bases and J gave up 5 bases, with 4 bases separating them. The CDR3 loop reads CASSLASTGELFF. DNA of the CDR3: TGTGCCAGCAGCTTAGCGTCGACCGGGGAGCTGTTTTTT.

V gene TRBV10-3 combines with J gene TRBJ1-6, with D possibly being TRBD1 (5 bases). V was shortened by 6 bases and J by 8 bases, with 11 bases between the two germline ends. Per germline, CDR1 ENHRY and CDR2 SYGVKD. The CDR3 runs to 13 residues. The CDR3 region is CAISREEDSPLHF. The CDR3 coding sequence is TGTGCCATCAGCAGGGAGGAGGATTCACCCCTCCACTTT.

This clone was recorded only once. The CDR3 region is CASSLLTFNEQYF. CDR3 coding DNA: TGTGCCAGCAGCTTACTGACATTCAACGAGCAGTACTTC. This sequence joins TRBV7-9 and TRBJ2-7; no clear D gene. The length of the CDR3 is 13 residues. Trimming shortened V by 2 bases and J by 5 bases, and 10 bases separated the two germline ends. Germline V gene sequence: CDR1 SEHNR, CDR2 FQNEAQ (reference sequence).

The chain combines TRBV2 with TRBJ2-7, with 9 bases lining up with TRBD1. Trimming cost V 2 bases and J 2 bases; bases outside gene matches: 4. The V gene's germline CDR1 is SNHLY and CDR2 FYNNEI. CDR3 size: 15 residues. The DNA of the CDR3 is TGTGCCAGCAGTGAACGGACAGGGGCTACCTACGAGCAGTACTTC. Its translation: CASSERTGATYEQYF.

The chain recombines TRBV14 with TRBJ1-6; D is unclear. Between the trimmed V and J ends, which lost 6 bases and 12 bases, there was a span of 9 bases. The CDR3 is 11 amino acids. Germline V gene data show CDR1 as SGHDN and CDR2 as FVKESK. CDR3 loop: CASSSLGPLHF. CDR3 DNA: TGTGCCAGCAGTTCCCTAGGACCCCTCCACTTT.

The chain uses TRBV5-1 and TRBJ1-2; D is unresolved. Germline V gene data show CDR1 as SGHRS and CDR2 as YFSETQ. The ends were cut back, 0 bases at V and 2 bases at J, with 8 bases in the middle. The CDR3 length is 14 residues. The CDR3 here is CASSLEPRNYGYTF. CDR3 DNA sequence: TGCGCCAGCAGCTTGGAACCCAGAAACTATGGCTACACCTTC.

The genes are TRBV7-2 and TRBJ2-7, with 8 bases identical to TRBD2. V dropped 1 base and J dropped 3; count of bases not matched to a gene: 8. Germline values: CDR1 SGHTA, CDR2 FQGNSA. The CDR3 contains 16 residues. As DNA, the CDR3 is TGTGCCAGCAGCTTAGACTTCACTAGCGGATACTACGAGCAGTACTTC. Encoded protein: CASSLDFTSGYYEQYF.

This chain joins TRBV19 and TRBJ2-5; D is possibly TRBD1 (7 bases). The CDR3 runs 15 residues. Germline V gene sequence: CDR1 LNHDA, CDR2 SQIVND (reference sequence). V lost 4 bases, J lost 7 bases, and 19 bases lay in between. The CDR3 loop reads CASSTQGGPGGTQYF. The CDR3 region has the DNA TGTGCCAGTAGTACCCAGGGGGGCCCTGGTGGGACCCAGTACTTC.

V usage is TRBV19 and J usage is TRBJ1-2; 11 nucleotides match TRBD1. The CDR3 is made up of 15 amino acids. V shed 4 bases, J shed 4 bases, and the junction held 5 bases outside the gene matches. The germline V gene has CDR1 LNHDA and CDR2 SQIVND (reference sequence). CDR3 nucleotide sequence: TGTGCCAGTAGTACGGGGACAGGGGGGCTCTATGGCTACACCTTC. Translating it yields CASSTGTGGLYGYTF. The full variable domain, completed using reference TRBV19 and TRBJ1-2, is DGGITQSPKYLFRKEGQNVTLSCEQNLNHDAMYWYRQDPGQGLRLIYYSQIVNDFQKGDIAEGYSVSREKKESFPLTVTSAQKNPTAFYLCASSTGTGGLYGYTFGSGTRLTVV.

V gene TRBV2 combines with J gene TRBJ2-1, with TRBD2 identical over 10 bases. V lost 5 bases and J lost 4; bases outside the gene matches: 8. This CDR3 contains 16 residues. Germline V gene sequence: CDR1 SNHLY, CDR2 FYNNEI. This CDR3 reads CASSNSGGSKYNEQFF. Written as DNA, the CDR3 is TGTGCCAGCAGTAATAGCGGGGGGTCTAAATACAATGAGCAGTTCTTC.

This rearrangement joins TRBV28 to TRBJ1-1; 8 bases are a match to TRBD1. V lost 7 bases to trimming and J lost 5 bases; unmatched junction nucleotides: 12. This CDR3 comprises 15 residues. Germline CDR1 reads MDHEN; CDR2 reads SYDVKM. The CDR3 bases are TGTGCCAGCACCCCAAGGGGCAGGGGGCTAACTGAAGCTTTCTTT. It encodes CASTPRGRGLTEAFF.

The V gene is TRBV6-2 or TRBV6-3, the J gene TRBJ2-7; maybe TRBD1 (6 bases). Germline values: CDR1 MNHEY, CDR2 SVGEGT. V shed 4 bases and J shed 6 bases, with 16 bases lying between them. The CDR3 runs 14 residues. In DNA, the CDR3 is TGTGCCAGCAGTTTCGGACAGAGAGGACTCGAGCAGTACTTC. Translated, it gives CASSFGQRGLEQYF.

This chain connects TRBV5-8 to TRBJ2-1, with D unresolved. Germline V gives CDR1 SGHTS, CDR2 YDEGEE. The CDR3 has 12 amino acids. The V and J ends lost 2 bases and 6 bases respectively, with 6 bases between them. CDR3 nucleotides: TGTGCCAGCAGCTTCTGGCTCAATGAGCAGTTCTTC. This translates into CASSFWLNEQFF.

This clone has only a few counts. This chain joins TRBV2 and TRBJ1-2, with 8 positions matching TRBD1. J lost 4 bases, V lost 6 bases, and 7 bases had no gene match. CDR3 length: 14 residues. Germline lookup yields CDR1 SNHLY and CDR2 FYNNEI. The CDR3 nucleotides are TGTGCCAGCAGAAGTCGACAGGGGAGCTATGGCTACACCTTC. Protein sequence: CASRSRQGSYGYTF. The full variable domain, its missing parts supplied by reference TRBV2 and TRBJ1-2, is EPEVTQTPSHQVTQMGQEVILRCVPISNHLYFYWYRQILGQKVEFLVSFYNNEISEKSEIFDDQFSVERPDGSNFTLKIRSTKLEDSAMYFCASRSRQGSYGYTFGSGTRLTVV.

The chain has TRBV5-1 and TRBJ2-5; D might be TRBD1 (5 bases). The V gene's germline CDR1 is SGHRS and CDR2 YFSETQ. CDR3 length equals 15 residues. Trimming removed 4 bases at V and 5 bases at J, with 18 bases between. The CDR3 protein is CASSNPTGHGETQYF. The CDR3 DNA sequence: TGCGCCAGCAGCAACCCCACCGGACATGGGGAGACCCAGTACTTC.

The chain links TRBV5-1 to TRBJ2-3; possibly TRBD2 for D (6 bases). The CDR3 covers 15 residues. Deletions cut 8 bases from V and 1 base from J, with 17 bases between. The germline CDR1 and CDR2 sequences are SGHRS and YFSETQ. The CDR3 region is CASQLEGGGTDTQYF. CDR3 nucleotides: TGCGCCAGTCAGTTGGAGGGCGGCGGCACAGATACGCAGTATTTT.

The CDR3 DNA sequence: TGTGCCAGCTCCCCCTCGGGGTCCCCGAACACTGAAGCTTTCTTT. It translates to CASSPSGSPNTEAFF. This chain links TRBV18 with TRBJ1-1; D is unclear. The V end was cut by 6 bases, the J end by 1 base, with 15 bases between. Germline values: CDR1 KGHSH, CDR2 LQKENI. There are 15 residues in the CDR3.

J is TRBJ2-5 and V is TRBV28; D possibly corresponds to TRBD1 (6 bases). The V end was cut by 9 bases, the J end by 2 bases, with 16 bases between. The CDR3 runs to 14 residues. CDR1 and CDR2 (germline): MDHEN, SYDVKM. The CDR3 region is CASGTPILQETQYF. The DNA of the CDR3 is TGTGCCAGTGGGACACCCATACTACAAGAGACCCAGTACTTC.

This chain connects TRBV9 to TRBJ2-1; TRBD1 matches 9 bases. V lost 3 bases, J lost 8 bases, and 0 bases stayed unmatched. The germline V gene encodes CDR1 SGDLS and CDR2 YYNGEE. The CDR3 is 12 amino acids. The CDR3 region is CASSGTGDEQFF. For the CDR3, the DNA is TGTGCCAGCAGCGGGACAGGGGATGAGCAGTTCTTC.

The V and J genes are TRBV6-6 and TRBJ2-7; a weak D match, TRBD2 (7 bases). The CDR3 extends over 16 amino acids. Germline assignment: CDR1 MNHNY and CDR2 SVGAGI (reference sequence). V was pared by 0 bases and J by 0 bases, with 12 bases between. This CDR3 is CASSYSGGASSYEQYF. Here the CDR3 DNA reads TGTGCCAGCAGTTACTCTGGGGGGGCGAGCTCCTACGAGCAGTACTTC.

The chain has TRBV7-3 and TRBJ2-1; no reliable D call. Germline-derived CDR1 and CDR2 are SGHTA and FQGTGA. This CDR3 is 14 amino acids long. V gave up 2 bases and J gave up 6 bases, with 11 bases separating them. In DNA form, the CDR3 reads TGTGCCAGCAGCTTACAGTCTTTAGCCAATGAGCAGTTCTTC. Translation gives CASSLQSLANEQFF.

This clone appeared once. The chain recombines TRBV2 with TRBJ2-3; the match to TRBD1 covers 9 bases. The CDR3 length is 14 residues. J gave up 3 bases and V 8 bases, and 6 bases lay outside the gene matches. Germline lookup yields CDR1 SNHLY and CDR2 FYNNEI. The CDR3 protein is CASAAGTGTDTQYF. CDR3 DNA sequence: TGTGCCAGCGCCGCTGGGACAGGGACAGATACGCAGTATTTT.

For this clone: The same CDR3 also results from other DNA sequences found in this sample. The CDR3 protein is CASSLDRASEKLFF. The CDR3 DNA follows: TGCGCCAGCAGCCTGGACAGGGCCAGTGAAAAACTGTTTTTT. The chain couples TRBV5-1 to TRBJ1-4; 8 positions match TRBD1. The germline CDR1 and CDR2 sequences are SGHRS and YFSETQ. Trimming removed 4 bases from V and 7 bases from J; junction bases left unmatched: 6. CDR3 size: 14 residues.

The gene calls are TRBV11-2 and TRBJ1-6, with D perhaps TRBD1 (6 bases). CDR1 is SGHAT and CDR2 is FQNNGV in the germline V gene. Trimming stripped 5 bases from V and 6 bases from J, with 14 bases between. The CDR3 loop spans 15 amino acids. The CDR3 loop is CASSLKRQANSPLHF. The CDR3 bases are TGTGCCAGCAGCCTTAAGAGACAGGCTAATTCACCCCTCCACTTT.

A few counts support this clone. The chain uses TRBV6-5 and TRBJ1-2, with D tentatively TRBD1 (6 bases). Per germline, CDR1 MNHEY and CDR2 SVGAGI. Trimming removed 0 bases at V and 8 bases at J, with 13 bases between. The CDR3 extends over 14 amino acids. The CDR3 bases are TGTGCCAGCAGTTACTCCCCAGGGGCTGGCGGCTACACCTTC. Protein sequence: CASSYSPGAGGYTF.

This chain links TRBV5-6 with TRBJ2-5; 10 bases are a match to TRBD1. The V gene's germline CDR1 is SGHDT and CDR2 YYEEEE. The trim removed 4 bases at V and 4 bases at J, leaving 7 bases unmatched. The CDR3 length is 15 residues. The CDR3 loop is CASSAGTGVRETQYF. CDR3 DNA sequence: TGTGCCAGCAGCGCCGGGACAGGGGTAAGAGAGACCCAGTACTTC.

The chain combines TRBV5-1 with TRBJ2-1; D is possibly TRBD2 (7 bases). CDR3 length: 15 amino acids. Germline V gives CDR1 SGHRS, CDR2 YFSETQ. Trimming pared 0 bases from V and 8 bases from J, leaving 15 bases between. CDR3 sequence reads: CASSLAGGSVYEQFF. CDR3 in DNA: TGCGCCAGCAGCTTGGCGGGGGGCTCGGTGTATGAGCAGTTCTTC.